This TCR beta chain was sequenced in a study of cytomegalovirus exposure and HLA in healthy donors. Study-level findings and limits: The listing of 150 to 200 TCR beta chains classed them as cytomegalovirus-associated. Researchers reported that a few CMV-associated chains were confirmed in vitro as CMV antigen-specific. The tendency of first-cohort TCR clusters to co-occur in the 95 to 150 validation repertoires was the finding of a later analysis. Reported performance of the classifier showed diagnosis of cytomegalovirus status with high specificity and sensitivity.

Generated by immunoSEQ multiplex PCR, the TCRdb table keeps only in-frame clones and is missing some. Of under 200,000 clones listed, approximately 87% are singletons. Note on this clone: Antigen specificity is unknown.

Germline assignment: CDR1 SQVTM and CDR2 ANQGSEA. Trimming pared 5 bases from V and 2 bases from J, leaving 10 bases between. The CDR3 runs to 12 residues. Sequencing was performed on PBMCs. This chain joins TRBV29-1 and TRBJ2-7; D perhaps matches TRBD1 (6 bases). The sequence derives from a woman aged 30 to 39 in good health and CMV-seronegative. CDR3 region: CSVPQGPYEQYF. The CDR3 coding sequence is TGCAGCGTTCCACAGGGCCCCTACGAGCAGTACTTC.